This paragraph reports one TCR beta chain. The sample comes from a study of blood T cell repertoires in COVID-19. Study background: Specimens from acute and convalescent COVID-19 originated in the United States, Italy and Spain. The analysed material was cDNA or gDNA that came from T cells, B-cell-depleted T cells, or PBMCs.

Source study methods: Estimates of nucleated cell counts were drawn from the amplification of reference gene primers. Measured with immunoSEQ multiplex PCR; TCRdb has only the in-frame clones, and not every one. From that table come the V and J calls and clone size; the DNA was used to work out D and trimming. The sample contains roughly 260,000 clones, roughly 86% of which appear only once. This clonotype was obtained from a man aged 35-49 years who had recovered from COVID-19. Sequenced input: peripheral blood.

The CDR3: CASSQLRPSAGGRTGELFF. The CDR3, as DNA: TGCGCCAGCAGCCAACTCCGCCCCTCGGCGGGAGGTCGAACCGGGGAGCTGTTTTTT. The V and J genes are TRBV4-1 and TRBJ2-2; 8 nucleotides match TRBD2. The V and J ends lost 2 bases and 5 bases, in that order; junction bases with no gene match: 16. Germline V gene lookup returns CDR1 MGHRA and CDR2 YSYEKL. The CDR3 covers 19 residues.